Listed below are T cell receptor beta chains from one sample, sequenced in a study of PD-L1 blockade in urothelial cancer. Assay: immunoSEQ multiplex PCR; the TCRdb copy retains only in-frame clones and omits some. The data contain about 49,000 clones, roughly 85% of them singletons. Material: PBMCs, obtained around atezolizumab (anti-PD-L1) treatment. Every receptor here comes from a man aged 60 to 75 with urothelial cancer. Each CDR3 is given with its conserved first and last residue. Fields, in order: clone size, D gene, V gene, J gene, CDR3 protein, CDR3 DNA. A D gene is named only where the DNA matches it firmly. Expanded clones get a size class; other rows say once, few or many, or leave the size out.

clone size: .
D gene: .
V gene: TRBV27
J gene: TRBJ2-1
CDR3 protein: CASSGGAAYNEQFF
CDR3 DNA: TGTGCCAGCAGTGGGGGGGCTGCCTACAATGAGCAGTTCTTC

clone size: .
D gene: TRBD2
V gene: TRBV11-3
J gene: TRBJ2-2
CDR3 protein: CASSLGIAGAANTGELFF
CDR3 DNA: TGTGCCAGCAGCTTAGGTATAGCGGGGGCCGCGAACACCGGGGAGCTGTTTTTT

clone size: .
D gene: TRBD2
V gene: TRBV11-2
J gene: TRBJ2-1
CDR3 protein: CASSSRLAGRNEQFF
CDR3 DNA: TGTGCCAGCAGCTCGCGACTAGCGGGAAGGAATGAGCAGTTCTTC

clone size: .
D gene: TRBD1
V gene: TRBV7-9
J gene: TRBJ1-3
CDR3 protein: CASSSQGVYSGNTIYF
CDR3 DNA: TGTGCCAGCAGCAGTCAGGGGGTCTATTCTGGAAACACCATATATTTT

clone size: .
D gene: TRBD1
V gene: TRBV27
J gene: TRBJ2-2
CDR3 protein: CASSFSGWTGALTGELFF
CDR3 DNA: TGTGCCAGCAGTTTCTCAGGCTGGACAGGGGCGCTCACCGGGGAGCTGTTTTTT

clone size: .
D gene: .
V gene: TRBV7-3
J gene: TRBJ2-2
CDR3 protein: CASSPSRGTGELFF
CDR3 DNA: TGTGCCAGCAGCCCATCGCGGGGCACCGGGGAGCTGTTTTTT

clone size: .
D gene: TRBD2
V gene: TRBV6-1
J gene: TRBJ2-1
CDR3 protein: CASSAYLAGGPQNEQFF
CDR3 DNA: TGTGCCAGCAGTGCCTATTTAGCGGGGGGGCCTCAGAATGAGCAGTTCTTC

clone size: .
D gene: .
V gene: TRBV5-5
J gene: TRBJ2-2
CDR3 protein: CASSLTGNTGELFF
CDR3 DNA: TGTGCCAGCAGCCTGACAGGGAACACCGGGGAGCTGTTTTTT

clone size: .
D gene: .
V gene: TRBV10-3
J gene: TRBJ2-7
CDR3 protein: CAIAGQAYEQYF
CDR3 DNA: TGTGCCATCGCTGGACAAGCCTACGAGCAGTACTTC

clone size: .
D gene: .
V gene: TRBV19
J gene: TRBJ1-5
CDR3 protein: CSSGEVLWPQHF
CDR3 DNA: TGTTCTTCTGGGGAGGTGTTGTGGCCCCAGCATTTT

clone size: .
D gene: TRBD1
V gene: TRBV5-5
J gene: TRBJ2-1
CDR3 protein: CASRLGTGGYNEQFF
CDR3 DNA: TGTGCCAGCAGACTCGGGACAGGGGGATACAATGAGCAGTTCTTC

clone size: .
D gene: .
V gene: TRBV21-1
J gene: TRBJ1-4
CDR3 protein: CASSERRGQGVANEKLFF
CDR3 DNA: TGTGCCAGCAGCGAAAGGAGGGGACAGGGGGTTGCTAATGAAAAACTGTTTTTT

clone size: .
D gene: .
V gene: TRBV10-2
J gene: TRBJ1-4
CDR3 protein: CASSDWTATNEKLFF
CDR3 DNA: TGCGCCAGCAGTGATTGGACAGCAACTAATGAAAAACTGTTTTTT

clone size: .
D gene: .
V gene: TRBV19
J gene: TRBJ2-7
CDR3 protein: CASSIGSGDIYEQYF
CDR3 DNA: TGTGCCAGTAGTATTGGTTCAGGTGACATCTACGAGCAGTACTTC

clone size: .
D gene: TRBD1
V gene: TRBV18
J gene: TRBJ2-5
CDR3 protein: CASSPLRQGATRETQYF
CDR3 DNA: TGTGCCAGCTCACCACTCCGTCAGGGGGCCACTCGAGAGACCCAGTACTTC

clone size: .
D gene: TRBD1
V gene: TRBV5-1
J gene: TRBJ2-2
CDR3 protein: CASSFGQGVNTGELFF
CDR3 DNA: TGCGCCAGCAGCTTCGGACAGGGAGTGAACACCGGGGAGCTGTTTTTT

clone size: once
D gene: .
V gene: TRBV5-4
J gene: TRBJ2-3
CDR3 protein: CASSQQGFVDTQYF
CDR3 DNA: TGTGCCAGCAGCCAACAGGGATTTGTGGATACGCAGTATTTT

clone size: .
D gene: .
V gene: TRBV30
J gene: TRBJ1-4
CDR3 protein: CAWSAGGREEKLFF
CDR3 DNA: TGTGCCTGGAGTGCCGGGGGGCGCGAAGAAAAACTGTTTTTT

clone size: once
D gene: .
V gene: TRBV5-5
J gene: TRBJ1-1
CDR3 protein: CASTYSQGFNTEAFF
CDR3 DNA: TGTGCCAGCACATACTCTCAGGGTTTCAACACTGAAGCTTTCTTT

clone size: .
D gene: TRBD2
V gene: TRBV7-2
J gene: TRBJ2-7
CDR3 protein: CASSSPGLVYEQYF
CDR3 DNA: TGTGCCAGCAGCTCTCCGGGACTAGTTTACGAGCAGTACTTC

clone size: .
D gene: .
V gene: TRBV15
J gene: TRBJ1-2
CDR3 protein: CATSRDPKGLSGYTF
CDR3 DNA: TGTGCCACCAGCAGAGATCCCAAGGGGCTATCTGGCTACACCTTC

clone size: .
D gene: .
V gene: TRBV5-1
J gene: TRBJ2-4
CDR3 protein: CASSLAGVLDIQYF
CDR3 DNA: TGCGCCAGCAGCTTGGCAGGGGTATTGGACATTCAGTACTTC

clone size: .
D gene: TRBD1
V gene: TRBV2
J gene: TRBJ1-2
CDR3 protein: CASTYMAGGGYGYTF
CDR3 DNA: TGTGCCAGCACCTACATGGCAGGGGGCGGATATGGCTACACCTTC

clone size: .
D gene: .
V gene: TRBV5-6
J gene: TRBJ2-1
CDR3 protein: CASSLKVGPQEFF
CDR3 DNA: TGTGCCAGCAGCTTGAAGGTGGGGCCTCAGGAATTCTTC

clone size: .
D gene: TRBD1
V gene: TRBV11-1
J gene: TRBJ2-5
CDR3 protein: CASSRRQGTQETQYF
CDR3 DNA: TGTGCCAGCAGCCGACGACAGGGGACCCAAGAGACCCAGTACTTC

clone size: .
D gene: .
V gene: TRBV5-4
J gene: TRBJ2-3
CDR3 protein: CASSFGGPRTLTDTQYF
CDR3 DNA: TGTGCCAGCAGCTTTGGGGGCCCGAGGACACTCACAGATACGCAGTATTTT

clone size: .
D gene: .
V gene: TRBV28
J gene: TRBJ1-2
CDR3 protein: CASREIGQGYGYTF
CDR3 DNA: TGTGCCAGCAGGGAGATAGGGCAGGGCTATGGCTACACCTTC

clone size: .
D gene: TRBD1
V gene: TRBV5-5
J gene: TRBJ2-7
CDR3 protein: CASSLYLQGTYEQYF
CDR3 DNA: TGTGCCAGCAGCCTCTACTTACAGGGGACCTACGAGCAGTACTTC

clone size: .
D gene: .
V gene: TRBV11-3
J gene: TRBJ2-4
CDR3 protein: CASSGMGGGNIQYF
CDR3 DNA: TGTGCCAGCAGCGGGATGGGAGGGGGTAACATTCAGTACTTC

clone size: once
D gene: .
V gene: TRBV5-6
J gene: TRBJ1-4
CDR3 protein: CASSPSGGTVNEKLFF
CDR3 DNA: TGTGCCAGCAGCCCGTCGGGCGGGACCGTGAATGAAAAACTGTTTTTT

clone size: .
D gene: .
V gene: TRBV20-1
J gene: TRBJ2-3
CDR3 protein: CSAELADTQYF
CDR3 DNA: TGCAGTGCTGAGTTGGCAGATACGCAGTATTTT

clone size: .
D gene: .
V gene: TRBV6-5
J gene: TRBJ2-3
CDR3 protein: CASRSPGSTDTQYF
CDR3 DNA: TGTGCCAGCAGAAGCCCGGGATCCACAGATACGCAGTATTTT

clone size: .
D gene: .
V gene: TRBV29-1
J gene: TRBJ1-1
CDR3 protein: CSVERNLNTEAFF
CDR3 DNA: TGCAGCGTTGAGCGCAATCTGAACACTGAAGCTTTCTTT

clone size: .
D gene: TRBD1
V gene: TRBV18
J gene: TRBJ1-2
CDR3 protein: CASSPQRQGTNYGYTF
CDR3 DNA: TGTGCCAGCTCACCCCAACGACAGGGAACTAACTATGGCTACACCTTC

clone size: .
D gene: .
V gene: TRBV9
J gene: TRBJ2-1
CDR3 protein: CASSVGGGGYNEQFF
CDR3 DNA: TGTGCCAGCAGCGTAGGGGGAGGAGGCTACAATGAGCAGTTCTTC

clone size: .
D gene: TRBD1
V gene: TRBV18
J gene: TRBJ1-1
CDR3 protein: CASSSDRGRTEAFF
CDR3 DNA: TGTGCCAGCTCATCGGACAGGGGGCGGACTGAAGCTTTCTTT

clone size: .
D gene: TRBD1
V gene: TRBV5-1
J gene: TRBJ1-5
CDR3 protein: CASSLQGARNQPQHF
CDR3 DNA: TGCGCCAGCAGCCTTCAGGGGGCCCGCAATCAGCCCCAGCATTTT

clone size: .
D gene: .
V gene: TRBV7-2
J gene: TRBJ1-6
CDR3 protein: CASSSGVNSPLHF
CDR3 DNA: TGTGCCAGCAGCAGCGGGGTTAATTCACCCCTCCACTTT

clone size: .
D gene: .
V gene: TRBV30
J gene: TRBJ2-3
CDR3 protein: CAWRASRTLPAYF
CDR3 DNA: TGTGCCTGGAGAGCGTCGCGGACTTTACCGGCGTATTTT

clone size: .
D gene: .
V gene: TRBV15
J gene: TRBJ1-1
CDR3 protein: CATSIYPRAETEAFF
CDR3 DNA: TGTGCCACCAGCATATACCCCAGGGCCGAGACTGAAGCTTTCTTT

clone size: .
D gene: .
V gene: TRBV30
J gene: TRBJ2-7
CDR3 protein: CAWSSSYEQYF
CDR3 DNA: TGTGCCTGGAGCAGCTCCTACGAGCAGTACTTC

clone size: once
D gene: .
V gene: TRBV11-1
J gene: TRBJ2-2
CDR3 protein: CASRAAGWTGELFF
CDR3 DNA: TGTGCCAGCAGGGCCGCGGGATGGACCGGGGAGCTGTTTTTT

clone size: .
D gene: .
V gene: TRBV2
J gene: TRBJ1-2
CDR3 protein: CASKATGTSGYTF
CDR3 DNA: TGTGCCAGCAAGGCGACGGGGACAAGCGGCTACACCTTC